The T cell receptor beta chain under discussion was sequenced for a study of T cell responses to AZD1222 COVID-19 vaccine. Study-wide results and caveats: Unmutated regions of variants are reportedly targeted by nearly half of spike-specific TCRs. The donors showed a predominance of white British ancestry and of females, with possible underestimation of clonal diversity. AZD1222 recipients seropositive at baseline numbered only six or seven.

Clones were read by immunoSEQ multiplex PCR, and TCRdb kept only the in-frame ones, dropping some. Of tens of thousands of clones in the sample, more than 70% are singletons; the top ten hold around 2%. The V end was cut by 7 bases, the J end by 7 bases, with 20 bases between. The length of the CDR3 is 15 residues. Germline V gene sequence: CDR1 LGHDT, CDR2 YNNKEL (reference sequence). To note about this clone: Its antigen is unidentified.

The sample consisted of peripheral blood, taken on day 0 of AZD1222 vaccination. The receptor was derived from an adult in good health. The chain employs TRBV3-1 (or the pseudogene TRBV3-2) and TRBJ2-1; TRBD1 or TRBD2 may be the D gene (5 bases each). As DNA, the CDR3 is TGTGCCAGCAAATCCCGGGACCACATGGAGAATGAGCAGTTCTTC. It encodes CASKSRDHMENEQFF.